This T cell receptor (beta chain) comes out of a study of cytomegalovirus exposure and HLA in healthy donors. About the research overall: About 179 million T cells yielded some 120 million unique TCR beta sequences in earlier analysis.

Notes on this clone: Its antigen is as yet unknown.

Deletions cut 3 bases from V and 4 bases from J, with 7 bases between. Germline-derived CDR1 and CDR2 are MNHNS and SASEGT. CDR3 length equals 12 residues. The study, taken as a whole, reports: Apparent HLA restriction characterized most CMV-associated TCR beta chains in a later analysis. It has been reported that TCR beta sequences accurately predicted the HLA-A and HLA-B alleles of most subjects. TCR beta V- and J-gene trimming, according to a later analysis, was linked to a missense DCLRE1C variant.

The PCR contained 60 Vbeta and 13 Jbeta primers. The protocol was immunoSEQ multiplex PCR, while the TCRdb copy is restricted to in-frame clones and leaves out a portion. Of 65,000 or so clones in the sample, approximately 78% were seen once. The sequencing input was PBMCs. The TCR originated in a girl aged 5-17 years in good health and CMV-seropositive. The chain joins TRBV6-1 to TRBJ2-7; D might be TRBD1 (5 bases). CDR3 sequence: CASSDRVYEQYF. The CDR3 DNA is TGTGCCAGCAGTGACAGGGTATACGAGCAGTACTTC.